These 16 T cell receptor beta chains originate from one sample sequenced in a study of shared clonotypes between healthy human individuals. Profiling relied on immunoSEQ multiplex PCR, and the TCRdb table lists in-frame clones only, not all of them. The sample yields 1.4 million to 1.5 million clones, roughly 96% seen once. The sequencing sample was made of naive CD4+ T cells sorted from blood. Subset meaning: CD45RA+ positively selected. These receptors were obtained from a man aged 25-40 years in good health.

The J gene is TRBJ2-7, the V gene TRBV6-5; 8 nucleotides align to TRBD1. This CDR3 has 14 amino acids. Germline V gene sequence: CDR1 MNHEY, CDR2 SVGAGI. Losses at the gene ends were 4 bases for V and 7 bases for J; bases not matched to a gene: 9. This CDR3 reads CASSWGTGGGEQYF. As DNA, the CDR3 is TGTGCCAGCAGTTGGGGGACAGGAGGGGGGGAGCAGTACTTC.

This chain uses TRBV30 with TRBJ2-7; possibly TRBD1 or TRBD2 for D (6 bases each). The V gene lost 7 bases and the J gene lost 0 bases, with 19 bases spanning the gap. Germline V gene sequence: CDR1 GTSNPN, CDR2 SVGIG (reference sequence). CDR3 length: 15 residues. The CDR3 loop is CASMERGDTSYEQYF. CDR3 DNA sequence: TGTGCCTCAATGGAAAGGGGGGACACCTCCTACGAGCAGTACTTC.

The V call is TRBV7-6, the J call TRBJ1-5; D is unclear. Germline values: CDR1 SGHVS, CDR2 FNYEAQ. This CDR3 has 18 residues. Trimming pared 4 bases from V and 2 bases from J, leaving 21 bases between. The CDR3 reads CASSSLTRGGNGNQPQHF. In nucleotides, the CDR3 is TGTGCCAGCAGCTCCCTTACCCGAGGAGGGAACGGCAATCAGCCCCAGCATTTT.

The chain combines TRBV6-1 with TRBJ2-2, with no clear D. CDR1 is MNHNS, CDR2 SASEGT, per germline. The V and J ends lost 0 bases and 1 base respectively, with 3 bases between them. This CDR3 is built from 14 residues. The DNA for the CDR3 is TGTGCCAGCAGTGAAGCAGTGAACACCGGGGAGCTGTTTTTT. It is translated as CASSEAVNTGELFF.

The genes are TRBV9 and TRBJ1-1; D remains unclear. The V gene's germline CDR1 is SGDLS and CDR2 YYNGEE. The germline V and J ends were trimmed by 0 bases and 4 bases, with 10 bases remaining between them. This CDR3 has 14 amino acids. In DNA, the CDR3 is TGTGCCAGCAGCGTAGACATCCCGAGCACTGAAGCTTTCTTT. The encoded protein is CASSVDIPSTEAFF.

The V call is TRBV15, the J call TRBJ2-3; no firm D call. The CDR3 loop spans 13 amino acids. The V end was cut by 10 bases, the J end by 1 base, with 12 bases between. CDR1 and CDR2 from the germline V gene are LNHNV and YYDKDF (reference sequence). CDR3 nucleotide sequence: TGTGCCATCGCACTCTCCGGCACAGATACGCAGTATTTT. Amino acid sequence: CAIALSGTDTQYF.

This chain uses TRBV27 with TRBJ2-1; 10 bases map to TRBD2. The trim removed 7 bases at V and 2 bases at J, leaving 5 bases unmatched. The germline CDR1 and CDR2 sequences are MNHEY and SMNVEV (reference sequence). The CDR3 loop spans 15 amino acids. The CDR3 DNA sequence: TGTGCCAGCACCCTAGCGGGAGCCCCCTACAATGAGCAGTTCTTC. Its translation: CASTLAGAPYNEQFF.

This chain uses TRBV2 with TRBJ2-2; TRBD2 agrees at 8 bases. V gave up 6 bases and J gave up 5 bases; unmatched junction bases: 20. Germline assignment: CDR1 SNHLY and CDR2 FYNNEI. The CDR3 contains 19 residues. The CDR3 nucleotides are TGTGCCAGCAGCACAGAAGGTATAGCGGGATTCGCTTGGACCGGGGAGCTGTTTTTT. The encoded protein is CASSTEGIAGFAWTGELFF. Full variable domain (outside the CDR3, taken from reference TRBV2 and TRBJ2-2): EPEVTQTPSHQVTQMGQEVILRCVPISNHLYFYWYRQILGQKVEFLVSFYNNEISEKSEIFDDQFSVERPDGSNFTLKIRSTKLEDSAMYFCASSTEGIAGFAWTGELFFGEGSRLTVL.

The V gene is TRBV5-4, the J gene TRBJ1-4; D may be TRBD1 (6 bases). Germline V gene sequence: CDR1 SGHNT, CDR2 YYREEE (reference sequence). Trimming pared 4 bases from V and 4 bases from J, leaving 14 bases between. This CDR3 contains 15 residues. CDR3 in amino acids: CASSIGTRINEKLFF. CDR3 nucleotide sequence: TGTGCCAGCAGCATCGGGACAAGGATTAATGAAAAACTGTTTTTT.

The chain combines TRBV5-4 with TRBJ1-4, with TRBD1 as a possible D gene (6 bases). In germline, CDR1 is SGHNT, CDR2 YYREEE (reference sequence). CDR3 size: 16 residues. The V end lost 3 bases, the J end lost 1 base, and 13 bases lay between the germline ends. CDR3 amino acids: CASSSKLQGTNEKLFF. CDR3 nucleotide sequence: TGTGCCAGCAGCTCCAAGTTACAGGGAACTAATGAAAAACTGTTTTTT.

The V gene is TRBV7-6, the J gene TRBJ2-7; the match to TRBD1 covers 7 bases. Germline V gene data show CDR1 as SGHVS and CDR2 as FNYEAQ. The CDR3 is made up of 16 amino acids. The V gene end was trimmed by 5 bases and the J gene end by 7 bases; junction bases not matched to a gene: 17. CDR3 in amino acids: CASSRMERQGVVEQYF. The CDR3 nucleotides are TGTGCCAGCAGCCGGATGGAGCGGCAGGGGGTTGTAGAGCAGTACTTC.

V is TRBV7-9 and J is TRBJ2-3; D is undetermined. The germline gives CDR1 SEHNR, CDR2 FQNEAQ (reference sequence). The CDR3 contains 15 residues. The ends were cut back, 2 bases at V and 7 bases at J, with 16 bases in the middle. CDR3 in DNA: TGTGCCAGCAGCTTATATAAGGCAGGCCAAAATACGCAGTATTTT. Amino acids: CASSLYKAGQNTQYF.

Details on this clone: Other DNA sequences within the sample encode an identical CDR3. V is TRBV6-1 and J is TRBJ1-1, with 8 nucleotides matching TRBD1. Germline assignment: CDR1 MNHNS and CDR2 SASEGT. Germline trimming cut 6 bases from V and 4 bases from J; bases unmatched to any gene: 4. The CDR3 consists of 13 residues. CDR3 amino acids: CASSVDRGTEAFF. The CDR3 DNA reads as TGTGCCAGCAGCGTAGACAGGGGCACTGAAGCTTTCTTT.

This chain joins TRBV18 and TRBJ2-7, with 10 bases identical to TRBD1. The germline CDR1 and CDR2 sequences are KGHSH and LQKENI. The CDR3 loop spans 15 amino acids. Losses at the gene ends were 0 bases for V and 3 bases for J; bases not matched to a gene: 2. This chain's CDR3 is CASSPPTGGRYEQYF. The CDR3 nucleotides are TGTGCCAGCTCACCACCGACAGGGGGCCGCTACGAGCAGTACTTC.

The J gene is TRBJ2-1, the V gene TRBV7-2, with 11 bases identical to TRBD2. Germline assignment: CDR1 SGHTA and CDR2 FQGNSA. With V trimmed by 7 bases and J by 1 base, 9 bases remained unmatched. CDR3 length: 17 amino acids. The CDR3: CASTRRGLAASYNEQFF. The CDR3 DNA reads as TGTGCCAGCACCCGTCGGGGACTAGCGGCTTCCTACAATGAGCAGTTCTTC.

With regard to this clone: The conserved phenylalanine or tryptophan normally closing the CDR3 is absent here, so this likely arose from a read error. The limits of the CDR3 on the DNA are not certain, so only TCRdb's listed CDR3 is given. The chain links TRBV11-2 to TRBJ1-2; the D call in the table, TRBD1, was not verified against the DNA. The CDR3 is 10 residues long, counting both termini. Germline lookup yields CDR1 SGHAT and CDR2 FQNNGV. The CDR3 loop is CASSFRQMPL.